Below, 19 T cell receptor beta chains from the same sample are listed, as sequenced in a study of shared clonotypes between healthy human individuals. Selected positively for CCR7 and CD45RO-negative, naive CD8 cells excluded terminally differentiated effector memory CD45RA+ cells. Profiling relied on immunoSEQ multiplex PCR, and the TCRdb table lists in-frame clones only, not all of them. The sample carries around 2.1 million clones, around 93% recorded once. The source material was naive CD8+ T cells from PBMCs. The receptors originated from a man between 18 and 35 years old in good health. Some clones in this sample may be carry-over from other donors' samples.

This chain connects TRBV28 to TRBJ2-1; D may correspond to TRBD1 or TRBD2 (5 bases each). Germline V gene data show CDR1 as MDHEN and CDR2 as SYDVKM. V lost 2 bases, J lost 6 bases, and 17 bases lay in between. The CDR3 covers 16 residues. DNA of the CDR3: TGTGCCAGCAGTTTAACCGGGACCCAGGTTGGCAATGAGCAGTTCTTC. It yields the protein CASSLTGTQVGNEQFF.

The CDR3 DNA follows: TGTGCCAGCAGCCCCGTCTCTGGTACCGGGGAGCTGTTTTTT. Encoded protein: CASSPVSGTGELFF. The chain has TRBV7-8 and TRBJ2-2; D is unclear. Germline CDR1 SGHVS, CDR2 FQNEAQ. There are 14 residues in the CDR3. V was trimmed by 5 bases and J by 5 bases, leaving 12 bases between them.

V usage is TRBV7-6 and J usage is TRBJ1-2, with D uncertain. Germline V lookup: CDR1 SGHVS, CDR2 FNYEAQ. V dropped 1 base and J dropped 3 bases, with 6 bases sitting between them. CDR3 length: 13 residues. CDR3 in amino acids: CASSLGRDYGYTF. DNA for the CDR3: TGTGCCAGCAGCTTAGGTAGAGACTATGGCTACACCTTC.

The chain recombines TRBV7-6 with TRBJ1-6; D ambiguous. Germline assignment: CDR1 SGHVS and CDR2 FNYEAQ. The V and J ends lost 5 bases and 9 bases respectively, with 14 bases between them. This CDR3 is built from 14 residues. The CDR3 DNA is TGTGCCAGCAGCCCCATGAGGGCTGGTTCACCCCTCCACTTT. Amino acid sequence: CASSPMRAGSPLHF.

DNA of the CDR3: TGTGCCAGCAGAAAAGACCGTGCCCTCATTCAGTACTTC. This sequence encodes CASRKDRALIQYF. The V and J genes are TRBV6-1 and TRBJ2-4; D uncertain. CDR1 MNHNS and CDR2 SASEGT come from the germline V gene. The V and J ends lost 6 bases and 9 bases respectively, with 15 bases between them. This CDR3 contains 13 residues.

Comment on this clone: Other DNA sequences in the same sample also yield this CDR3. The chain carries TRBV27 and TRBJ2-1; TRBD2 matches at 7 bases. CDR1 is MNHEY and CDR2 is SMNVEV in the germline V gene (reference sequence). CDR3 length equals 13 residues. V lost 2 bases to trimming and J lost 9 bases; unmatched junction nucleotides: 4. The CDR3 loop reads CASSLAGVAEQFF. The DNA for the CDR3 is TGTGCCAGCAGTTTAGCGGGGGTAGCTGAGCAGTTCTTC.

This sequence joins TRBV15 and TRBJ2-1; D gene unclear. V was shortened by 3 bases and J by 0 bases, with 3 bases between the two germline ends. Per germline, CDR1 LNHNV and CDR2 YYDKDF (reference sequence). The CDR3 consists of 13 residues. CDR3 loop: CATSSSSYNEQFF. CDR3 sequence (DNA): TGTGCCACCAGCAGCTCCTCCTACAATGAGCAGTTCTTC.

The rearrangement links TRBV11-2 to TRBJ2-1; D is unclear. V was cut by 3 bases and J by 7 bases, with 13 bases left in between. Germline V gene lookup returns CDR1 SGHAT and CDR2 FQNNGV. The CDR3 has 14 amino acids. CDR3 sequence reads: CASSFKARANEQFF. CDR3 nucleotides: TGTGCCAGCAGCTTCAAGGCCCGGGCAAATGAGCAGTTCTTC.

The chain employs TRBV27 and TRBJ2-3; TRBD1 aligns across 7 bases. This CDR3 is built from 14 residues. V trimming: 5 bases; J trimming: 5 bases; junction bases outside the gene matches: 7. CDR1 and CDR2 from the germline V gene are MNHEY and SMNVEV (reference sequence). The DNA of the CDR3 is TGTGCCAGCAGTAACAGGGGTCGGGTAGATACGCAGTATTTT. This translates into CASSNRGRVDTQYF.

This sequence joins TRBV7-2 and TRBJ1-2; D possibly corresponds to TRBD1 (6 bases). The CDR3 extends over 14 amino acids. The V end was cut by 1 base, the J end by 5 bases, with 11 bases between. CDR1 is SGHTA and CDR2 is FQGNSA in the germline V gene. CDR3 sequence reads: CASSLGAGAYGYTF. In nucleotides, the CDR3 is TGTGCCAGCAGCTTAGGGGCAGGGGCATATGGCTACACCTTC.

Worth noting for this clone: Other DNA sequences in this sample translate to the same CDR3. This chain uses TRBV28 with TRBJ1-1; D is possibly TRBD1 (6 bases). The germline CDR1 and CDR2 sequences are MDHEN and SYDVKM. This CDR3 spans 14 amino acids. Trimming left V 6 bases short and J 1 base short, with 12 bases between. CDR3 residues: CASSLGGANTEAFF. In DNA, the CDR3 is TGTGCCAGCAGCCTTGGGGGGGCGAACACTGAAGCTTTCTTT.

The rearrangement links TRBV4-1 to TRBJ1-1, with 7 bases matching TRBD1. Looked up from germline, CDR1 is MGHRA and CDR2 is YSYEKL. This CDR3 comprises 16 residues. V gave up 0 bases and J gave up 5 bases; unmatched junction bases: 9. The CDR3 DNA sequence: TGCGCCAGCAGCCAAGACTCAAGAGGGGGCAGGACTGAAGCTTTCTTT. Its translation: CASSQDSRGGRTEAFF.

The rearrangement uses TRBV4-1 and TRBJ2-7; TRBD1 aligns across 7 bases. After removal of 0 bases from V and 3 bases from J, the junction contained 11 bases not matched to a gene. The CDR3 totals 17 residues. Germline CDR1 MGHRA, CDR2 YSYEKL. The CDR3 loop reads CASSQEAVTGVLYEQYF. The CDR3 DNA reads TGCGCCAGCAGCCAAGAGGCTGTCACAGGGGTACTCTACGAGCAGTACTTC.

The chain is built from TRBV29-1 and TRBJ2-1; TRBD2 matches at 7 bases. The CDR3 runs 12 residues. Losses at the gene ends were 0 bases for V and 13 bases for J; bases not matched to a gene: 6. Germline CDR1 reads SQVTM; CDR2 reads ANQGSEA. This CDR3 is CSVEEGRADQFF. CDR3 coding DNA: TGCAGCGTTGAAGAGGGGAGGGCGGACCAGTTCTTC.

The chain uses TRBV28 and TRBJ1-5; tentatively, D is TRBD1 (5 bases). The germline gives CDR1 MDHEN, CDR2 SYDVKM. V was cut by 6 bases and J by 3 bases, with 12 bases left in between. This CDR3 is 14 amino acids long. This CDR3 reads CASRGVGTNQPQHF. CDR3 sequence (DNA): TGTGCCAGCAGGGGGGTAGGTACCAATCAGCCCCAGCATTTT. Full variable domain (missing parts from reference TRBV28 and TRBJ1-5): DVKVTQSSRYLVKRTGEKVFLECVQDMDHENMFWYRQDPGLGLRLIYFSYDVKMKEKGDIPEGYSVSREKKERFSLILESASTNQTSMYLCASRGVGTNQPQHFGDGTRLSIL.

Notes on this clone: Within the sample, other DNA sequences also encode this same CDR3. The V call is TRBV29-1, the J call TRBJ2-7; D possibly uses TRBD1 or TRBD2 (5 bases each). The CDR3 contains 12 residues. Germline CDR1 and CDR2: SQVTM and ANQGSEA. V was cut by 3 bases and J by 2 bases, with 8 bases left in between. The CDR3 loop reads CSVDKGPYEQYF. As DNA, the CDR3 is TGCAGCGTTGATAAGGGACCCTACGAGCAGTACTTC.

This clone turned up a few times. Other DNA sequences of this sample code for an identical CDR3. This sequence joins TRBV7-9 and TRBJ2-7; 7 bases are a match to TRBD1. The germline CDR1 and CDR2 sequences are SEHNR and FQNEAQ (reference sequence). CDR3 size: 13 residues. The V and J ends lost 3 bases and 3 bases, in that order; junction bases with no gene match: 2. CDR3 DNA sequence: TGTGCCAGCAGCTTTGGGGACAGCTACGAGCAGTACTTC. Its translation is CASSFGDSYEQYF.

This clone was found once. The chain joins TRBV27 to TRBJ1-5, with D possibly matching TRBD1 (5 bases). There are 16 residues in the CDR3. Deletions cut 5 bases from V and 4 bases from J, with 18 bases between. The germline CDR1 and CDR2 sequences are MNHEY and SMNVEV (reference sequence). This chain's CDR3 is CASSQGVTKQNQPQHF. The CDR3 DNA is TGTGCCAGCAGTCAAGGGGTAACCAAACAGAATCAGCCCCAGCATTTT.

The rearrangement joins TRBV18 to TRBJ1-1; D remains unclear. The CDR3 has 12 amino acids. Germline values: CDR1 KGHSH, CDR2 LQKENI. Trimming took off 3 bases at V and 7 bases at J, with 9 bases between the two ends. The CDR3 DNA follows: TGTGCCAGCTCACCCCGACCCCGTGAAGCTTTCTTT. It codes for CASSPRPREAFF.